This is a list of T cell receptor beta chains from one sample in a study of T-cell memory formation after mild COVID-19. TCRdb independently ran MiXCR on the 5' RACE reads; one entry per CDR3 protein. The table includes just under 350,000 distinct CDR3 sequences, over 10% detected once. The sequenced material came from PBMCs or a T cell subset sorted from them (not recorded which). The receptors originated from a man aged 18-30 years who had mild COVID-19 (a few samples of this study predate the infection). Cell type and time point are not known. Both conserved end residues are part of each CDR3. The order of the fields is D gene, V gene, clone size, J gene, CDR3 protein, CDR3 DNA. D genes are given only for firm matches. The size of a clone is reported for some rows only, either as once, few or many, or as a class for expanded clones.

NA,TRBV4-2,NA,TRBJ1-6,CASSLLPRQLNSPLHF,TGTGCCAGCAGCCTCCTTCCGCGACAGTTGAATTCACCCCTCCACTTT
NA,TRBV5-1,many,TRBJ2-3,CASSLRLNDLGTDTQYF,TGCGCCAGCAGCTTGCGGCTAAATGACCTGGGCACAGATACGCAGTATTTT
NA,TRBV2,NA,TRBJ2-2,CASSLGRAGTGELFF,TGTGCCAGCAGTCTCGGAAGGGCGGGGACCGGGGAGCTGTTTTTT
NA,TRBV20-1,few,TRBJ2-2,CSARQTNTGELFF,TGCAGTGCTAGACAGACGAACACCGGGGAGCTGTTTTTT
NA,TRBV9,NA,TRBJ1-1,CASSPLGGLGNTEAFF,TGTGCCAGCAGCCCTCTTGGGGGGTTAGGGAACACTGAAGCTTTCTTT
TRBD2,TRBV7-3,NA,TRBJ2-1,CASSLGTRDNEQFF,TGTGCCAGCAGCTTGGGGACTAGAGACAATGAGCAGTTCTTC
NA,TRBV6-1,NA,TRBJ2-3,CASSEFYITDTQYF,TGTGCCAGCAGTGAATTTTACATCACAGATACGCAGTATTTT
NA,TRBV9,few,TRBJ1-2,CASSDGPRGGYTF,TGTGCCAGCAGCGATGGACCCCGGGGTGGCTACACCTTC
TRBD1,TRBV5-1,few,TRBJ2-2,CASSSYWTGTTTGELFF,TGCGCCAGCAGCTCCTACTGGACAGGGACGACCACCGGGGAGCTGTTTTTT
TRBD2,TRBV5-5,NA,TRBJ2-1,CASSSPGAGGPGYNEQFF,TGTGCCAGCAGCTCCCCTGGGGCGGGGGGGCCGGGCTACAATGAGCAGTTCTTC
NA,TRBV11-2,few,TRBJ2-6,CASSLMVGGANVLTF,TGTGCCAGCAGCTTAATGGTTGGGGGGGCCAACGTCCTGACTTTC
NA,TRBV6-5,NA,TRBJ2-3,CASSYSRTGADTQYF,TGTGCCAGCAGTTATTCCCGGACTGGCGCGGATACGCAGTATTTT
NA,TRBV4-2,few,TRBJ1-1,CASSPERWDTEAFF,TGTGCCAGCAGCCCAGAAAGGTGGGACACTGAAGCTTTCTTT
NA,TRBV4-1,few,TRBJ1-4,CASSQSGGTNEKLFF,TGCGCCAGCAGCCAAAGTGGAGGGACTAATGAAAAACTGTTTTTT
NA,TRBV20-1,NA,TRBJ1-2,CSARDSILNGYTF,TGCAGTGCTAGAGACAGCATTTTAAATGGCTACACCTTC
TRBD1,TRBV5-1,once,TRBJ2-1,CASSPGGGQGVDEQFF,TGCGCCAGCAGCCCGGGGGGCGGACAGGGGGTGGATGAGCAGTTCTTC
NA,TRBV7-2,NA,TRBJ2-2,CASSLRERGTGELFF,TGTGCCAGCAGCCTACGGGAGAGGGGCACCGGGGAGCTGTTTTTT
NA,TRBV10-3,NA,TRBJ1-2,CAIRKGGTLDGYTF,TGTGCCATCAGGAAAGGAGGGACCCTCGATGGCTACACCTTC